The TCR beta chain under discussion was sequenced for a study of identical twins. Overall study findings and caveats: Conclusions rested on cross-sectional statistics rather than following the same donors. Abundant beta clonotypes from cord blood had fewer insertions, unlike memory repertoires, which showed none.

Notes on this clonotype: The antigen is not known.

Template switching added a universal primer site, and cDNA bore unique molecular identifiers. Each CDR3 protein is one row after TCRdb ran MiXCR on the 5' RACE reads. The sample has approximately 700,000 distinct CDR3 sequences, 18% seen once. Looked up from germline, CDR1 is DFQATT and CDR2 is SNEGSKA (reference sequence). The CDR3 is made up of 13 amino acids. Trimming cost V 6 bases and J 10 bases, with 16 bases left between them. These records were also assigned to another study, of T cells expressing NK-cell markers. That investigation notes: Once again these clonotypes came out on top in the CD3+CD56-NKG2C+ fraction of several donors.

Sequencing used PBMCs. The J gene is TRBJ1-6, the V gene TRBV20-1; maybe TRBD1 (5 bases). This sequence originates from a woman under 30 in good health. The DNA for the CDR3 is TGCAGTGCCCCGGGGGGGGTGGGGTCACCCCTCCACTTT. Translation: CSAPGGVGSPLHF.